The 18 T cell receptor beta chains given below trace back to one sample, sequenced in a study of blood T cell repertoires in COVID-19. Measured with immunoSEQ multiplex PCR; TCRdb has only the in-frame clones, and not every one. This sample has 250,000 to 350,000 clones, with roughly nine tenths found just once. Sequencing used peripheral blood. These receptors were obtained from a woman between 45 and 60 years old who had recovered from COVID-19.

Only one count was recorded for this clone. The V gene is TRBV9, the J gene TRBJ2-3; D gene ambiguous. The V end lost 2 bases, the J end lost 1 base, and 8 bases lay between the germline ends. The CDR3 is made up of 14 amino acids. The germline V gene has CDR1 SGDLS and CDR2 YYNGEE. CDR3 loop: CASSVLGGTDTQYF. Written as DNA, the CDR3 is TGTGCCAGCAGCGTCCTAGGAGGCACAGATACGCAGTATTTT.

In this sample, this clone turned up a few times. The CDR3 here is CASSVTGGITEAFF. The DNA of the CDR3 is TGTGCCAGTAGTGTGACAGGGGGAATCACTGAAGCTTTCTTT. The chain carries TRBV19 and TRBJ1-1; 9 bases line up with TRBD1. CDR1 and CDR2 (germline): LNHDA, SQIVND (reference sequence). The CDR3 runs 14 residues. V was pared by 5 bases and J by 4 bases, with 5 bases of the junction left unmatched.

This chain links TRBV3-1 (or the pseudogene TRBV3-2) with TRBJ1-2; D unresolved. The CDR3 is 14 amino acids. Germline CDR1 is LGHDT and CDR2 is YNNKEL (reference sequence). V dropped 2 bases and J dropped 4 bases, with 11 bases sitting between them. CDR3 nucleotides: TGTGCCAGCAGCCAACAGGTCAGACCCTATGGCTACACCTTC. Translated, it gives CASSQQVRPYGYTF.

The V and J genes are TRBV5-1 and TRBJ1-1; possibly TRBD1 for D (6 bases). This CDR3 region has 15 residues. The V end lost 2 bases, the J end lost 0 bases, and 11 bases lay between the germline ends. Germline V lookup: CDR1 SGHRS, CDR2 YFSETQ. The CDR3 coding sequence is TGCGCCAGCAGCTTACTGACAGGAGTGAACACTGAAGCTTTCTTT. This encodes CASSLLTGVNTEAFF.

The V gene is TRBV7-2, the J gene TRBJ2-7; 9 nucleotides agree with TRBD1. CDR1 and CDR2 from the germline V gene are SGHTA and FQGNSA. Germline trimming cut 5 bases from V and 4 bases from J; bases unmatched to any gene: 9. CDR3 size: 15 residues. Written as DNA, the CDR3 is TGTGCCAGCAGCCCGACAGGGGGACCCGGATACGAGCAGTACTTC. The encoded protein is CASSPTGGPGYEQYF.

V usage is TRBV5-1 and J usage is TRBJ2-5, with 10 bases fitting TRBD2. Unmatched junction bases numbered 5, after V lost 2 bases and J lost 1 base. Germline values: CDR1 SGHRS, CDR2 YFSETQ. This CDR3 is 16 amino acids long. For the CDR3, the DNA is TGCGCCAGCAGCTTTCTGCTAGCGGGGGTCCAAGAGACCCAGTACTTC. This codes for CASSFLLAGVQETQYF.

The chain uses TRBV9 and TRBJ1-1, with a possible D match to TRBD1 (6 bases). Germline CDR1 and CDR2: SGDLS and YYNGEE. The CDR3 spans 16 residues. V lost 0 bases and J lost 7, with 19 bases in between. The CDR3 DNA is TGTGCCAGCAGCGTAGGGGGGCCCGGGATGGTGGGTGAAGCTTTCTTT. Protein product: CASSVGGPGMVGEAFF.

With regard to this clone: Other DNA sequences in this sample translate to the same CDR3. The rearrangement links TRBV30 to TRBJ2-7; D perhaps matches TRBD2 (6 bases). The CDR3 covers 14 residues. The V end lost 1 base, the J end lost 2 bases, and 12 bases lay between the germline ends. The germline V gene encodes CDR1 GTSNPN and CDR2 SVGIG (reference sequence). The CDR3 DNA is TGTGCCTGGAGTGGGGCGGGGTTGACCTACGAGCAGTACTTC. It is translated as CAWSGAGLTYEQYF. Filled out from reference TRBV30 and TRBJ2-7, the complete variable domain reads SQTIHQWPATLVQPVGSPLSLECTVEGTSNPNLYWYRQAAGRGLQLLFYSVGIGQISSEVPQNLSASRPQDRQFILSSKKLLLSDSGFYLCAWSGAGLTYEQYFGPGTRLTVT.

This clone was recorded once. This chain connects TRBV6-1 to TRBJ2-7; tentative D call: TRBD1 (6 bases). The germline CDR1 and CDR2 sequences are MNHNS and SASEGT. The CDR3 extends over 13 amino acids. V was clipped by 3 bases and J by 3 bases, with 9 bases between them. CDR3 loop: CASSDFRGYEQYF. The CDR3 bases are TGTGCCAGCAGTGATTTCAGGGGCTACGAGCAGTACTTC.

The chain uses TRBV28 and TRBJ1-6; no firm D call. The germline V and J ends were trimmed by 8 bases and 0 bases, with 14 bases remaining between them. The CDR3 totals 16 residues. CDR1 and CDR2 (germline): MDHEN, SYDVKM. CDR3 residues: CASARGGSSYNSPLHF. The DNA of the CDR3 is TGTGCCAGCGCCCGGGGAGGGAGCTCCTATAATTCACCCCTCCACTTT.

The chain carries TRBV6-5 and TRBJ1-1; no reliable D call. The CDR3 is made up of 14 amino acids. Germline CDR1 reads MNHEY; CDR2 reads SVGAGI. Between the trimmed V and J ends, which lost 4 bases and 0 bases, there was a span of 9 bases. CDR3 nucleotides: TGTGCCAGCAGTTCCTCGGGCCTGAACACTGAAGCTTTCTTT. Translation gives CASSSSGLNTEAFF.

With regard to this clone: Other DNA variants within this sample encode the same CDR3. This sequence joins TRBV5-1 and TRBJ2-2; 7 positions match TRBD2. J lost 2 bases, V lost 0 bases, and 1 base had no gene match. The germline V gene encodes CDR1 SGHRS and CDR2 YFSETQ. This CDR3 is 15 amino acids long. CDR3 protein: CASSLVAGNTGELFF. The CDR3 region has the DNA TGCGCCAGCAGCTTGGTAGCGGGCAACACCGGGGAGCTGTTTTTT.

V gene TRBV9 combines with J gene TRBJ2-1; D is unclear. V was clipped by 7 bases and J by 2 bases, with 10 bases between them. CDR3 length equals 13 residues. Germline V CDR1 and CDR2: SGDLS, YYNGEE. The CDR3 here is CASAPRTYNEQFF. For the CDR3, the DNA is TGTGCCAGCGCCCCTAGGACCTACAATGAGCAGTTCTTC. Combining the CDR3 with reference TRBV9 and TRBJ2-1 gives the whole variable domain DSGVTQTPKHLITATGQRVTLRCSPRSGDLSVYWYQQSLDQGLQFLIQYYNGEERAKGNILERFSAQQFPDLHSELNLSSLELGDSALYFCASAPRTYNEQFFGPGTRLTVL.

This sequence joins TRBV5-1 and TRBJ2-1, with D perhaps TRBD1 (5 bases). V lost 0 bases and J 0 bases, leaving 19 bases between the germline ends. This CDR3 region has 19 residues. Germline CDR1 is SGHRS and CDR2 is YFSETQ. CDR3: CASSLAGSGISSSYNEQFF. The DNA of the CDR3 is TGCGCCAGCAGCTTGGCCGGGTCAGGGATTTCGAGCTCCTACAATGAGCAGTTCTTC.

This clone was counted a few times. CDR3 in amino acids: CASSKLDRISGNTIYF. CDR3 DNA sequence: TGCGCCAGCAGCAAACTTGACAGGATCTCTGGAAACACCATATATTTT. The chain links TRBV5-1 to TRBJ1-3; tentative D call: TRBD1 (6 bases). The CDR3 sequence is 16 residues long. V was trimmed by 4 bases and J by 0 bases, leaving 14 bases between them. Germline V gene data show CDR1 as SGHRS and CDR2 as YFSETQ.

The chain uses TRBV30 and TRBJ1-6; D remains unclear. Trimming left V 7 bases short and J 0 bases short, with 7 bases between. CDR3 size: 13 residues. Germline CDR1 and CDR2: GTSNPN and SVGIG (reference sequence). The CDR3 DNA sequence: TGTGCCTCCAGAAGCTCCTATAATTCACCCCTCCACTTT. Its translation is CASRSSYNSPLHF.

A word on this clone: The same CDR3 also results from other DNA sequences found in this sample. The chain is built from TRBV4-3 and TRBJ2-7; a weak D match, TRBD2 (7 bases). The V gene's germline CDR1 is LGHNA and CDR2 YSLEER. The V end lost 3 bases, the J end lost 0 bases, and 12 bases lay between the germline ends. CDR3 length equals 15 residues. The CDR3 loop is CASSQGRGSSYEQYF. The CDR3 DNA reads TGCGCCAGCAGCCAGGGGAGGGGGAGCTCCTACGAGCAGTACTTC.

The chain couples TRBV30 to TRBJ1-6, with TRBD1 matching over 10 bases. Germline CDR1 is GTSNPN and CDR2 is SVGIG (reference sequence). V dropped 3 bases and J dropped 8; count of bases not matched to a gene: 4. This CDR3 has 14 amino acids. The CDR3 nucleotides read TGTGCCTGGAGGGGACAGGGGAGGGATTCACCCCTCCACTTT. This codes for CAWRGQGRDSPLHF.